The clone carrying this T cell receptor beta chain was detected only a few times. Its antigen is undetermined. The data belong to a study of OX40 agonist ivuxolimab in advanced cancers. Study-wide results and caveats: Expanded clones were, on average, more numerous in CD8+ T cells than in CD4+. CD4+ and CD8+ blood T cells expanded clonally by week 6 at 0.1 to 3.0 mg/kg.

Using immunoSEQ multiplex PCR, the repertoire was profiled, and TCRdb retains in-frame clones only, with some absent. The sample carries about 42,000 clones, around 89% recorded once. Autoimmune disease history or systemic immunosuppression meant exclusion. Cycle 7 day 1, cycle 4 day 1, and baseline were the timepoints at which blood was sampled. Germline lookup yields CDR1 MGHRA and CDR2 YSYEKL. The CDR3 has 15 residues. V lost 0 bases to trimming and J lost 11 bases, with 17 bases between them. Sequenced material: CD4+ or CD8+ T cells sorted from blood, taken in a trial of the OX40 agonist ivuxolimab. The TCR originated in an adult with an advanced solid tumor such as melanoma, head and neck, liver or kidney cancer. The chain couples TRBV4-1 to TRBJ1-5, with D possibly matching TRBD1 (5 bases). The CDR3 loop reads CASSQERQPSWTQHF. The CDR3 bases are TGCGCCAGCAGCCAAGAAAGACAGCCTTCATGGACCCAGCATTTT.